Given below is one T cell receptor (beta chain) in context. Its antigen is still unknown. The sample belongs to a study of cytomegalovirus exposure and HLA in healthy donors. Overall study findings and caveats: There was a cluster of highly shared sequence variants that was likely a sequencing artifact. Later analysis identified a missense DCLRE1C variant that was linked to TCR beta V- and J-gene trimming. Of the V segments, some could not be distinguished, including TRBV6-2 and TRBV6-3, and were excluded.

The CDR3 consists of 15 residues. Germline V gives CDR1 WNHNN, CDR2 SYGVQD (reference sequence). V lost 2 bases and J lost 1, with 9 bases in between. The PCR was carried out with 60 Vbeta primers and 13 Jbeta primers. Clones were read by immunoSEQ multiplex PCR, and TCRdb kept only the in-frame ones, dropping some. The sample lists a few hundred thousand clones, around 80% occurring once. The sequence derives from a woman aged 55-75 years in good health and CMV-seropositive. V is TRBV10-1 and J is TRBJ2-1, with D possibly TRBD2 on 5 matching bases. Sequencing was performed on PBMCs. CDR3 DNA sequence: TGCGCCAGCAGTGAGAACACGGGGTCCTACAATGAGCAGTTCTTC. Encoded protein: CASSENTGSYNEQFF.